The TCR beta chain under discussion was sequenced for a study of T cell repertoires in cytomegalovirus infection. About the study: From public TCR beta signatures came an indication of both CMV infection and matching HLA type.

The CDR3 is made up of 14 amino acids. Germline V lookup: CDR1 DFQATT, CDR2 SNEGSKA (reference sequence). V was clipped by 6 bases and J by 4 bases; unmatched bases: 6. Using its own MiXCR run on the reads, TCRdb lists one record per CDR3 protein. The data show 550,000 to 850,000 distinct CDR3 sequences, around 31% seen once. Broader study findings: The ex vivo response was dominated by HLA-C-restricted CMV-specific TCR beta clonotypes. Using cumulative public TCR beta family frequency, the authors identified those who carried CMV together with the relevant HLA.

This clonotype has a count of ten or more. What it binds is not known. The material sequenced was cultured PBMCs, taken from culture after CMV antigen stimulation. The chain couples TRBV20-1 to TRBJ2-1; 10 bases line up with TRBD2. The sequence was collected from a human donor in good health (CMV status not recorded). Some clones in this sample may be carry-over from other donors' samples. CDR3 in DNA: TGCAGTGCCTCCCAACTAGCGGGGTACAATGAGCAGTTCTTC. Its translation: CSASQLAGYNEQFF.